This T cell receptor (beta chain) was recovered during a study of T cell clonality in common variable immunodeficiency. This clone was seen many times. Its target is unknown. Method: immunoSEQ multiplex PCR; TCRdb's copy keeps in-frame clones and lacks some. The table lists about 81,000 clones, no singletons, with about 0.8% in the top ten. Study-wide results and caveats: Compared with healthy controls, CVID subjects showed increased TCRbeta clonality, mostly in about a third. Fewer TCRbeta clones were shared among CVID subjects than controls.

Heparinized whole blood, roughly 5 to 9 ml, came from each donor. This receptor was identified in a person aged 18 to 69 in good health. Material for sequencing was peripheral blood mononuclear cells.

The CDR3 is CASSLPPGTDTQYF. Partial CDR3 DNA: TGTGCCAGCAGCTTACCGCCAGGGACAGATACG. This rearrangement joins TRBV7-2 to TRBJ2-3; D may be TRBD1 (5 bases). From the germline J gene comes the end of the CDR3, since the read stops 3 residues before it. This CDR3 is built from 14 residues. Germline lookup yields CDR1 SGHTA and CDR2 FQGNSA. Trimming shortened V by 2 bases and J by 3 bases, and 9 bases separated the two germline ends.